One sample yielded the 20 T cell receptor beta chains listed below, sequenced in a study of response to subunit inactivated influenza vaccine. Each CDR3 protein is one row after TCRdb ran MiXCR on the RT-PCR reads. This table holds approximately 230,000 distinct CDR3 sequences, over 9% found once. The specimen comprised non-naive T cells sorted from PBMCs, sampled 14 days before vaccination. Receptors were obtained from a man aged 45 to 65 who received an inactivated influenza vaccine.

The chain joins TRBV4-3 to TRBJ2-5; 7 positions agree with TRBD1. The V gene's germline CDR1 is LGHNA and CDR2 YSLEER. Trimming took 1 base from V and 4 from J; bases not matched to a gene: 9. There are 16 residues in the CDR3. The CDR3 is CASSQGPGQALETQYF. Written as DNA, the CDR3 is TGCGCCAGCAGCCAAGGGCCCGGACAGGCTTTAGAGACCCAGTACTTC.

This clonotype appeared many times. This chain links TRBV10-3 with TRBJ2-3; 12 bases are shared with TRBD2. Germline assignment: CDR1 ENHRY and CDR2 SYGVKD. The CDR3 is 18 amino acids. V shed 0 bases and J 4 bases; nucleotides not matched to a gene: 8. The CDR3 is CAISESKTSGSFADTQYF. CDR3 sequence (DNA): TGTGCCATCAGTGAGTCAAAGACTAGCGGGAGTTTCGCAGATACGCAGTATTTT.

The CDR3 sequence: CASSMRTGNTGELFF. DNA for the CDR3: TGCGCCAGCAGCATGCGGACTGGCAACACCGGGGAGCTGTTTTTT. The chain is built from TRBV5-1 and TRBJ2-2, with a possible D match to TRBD2 (5 bases). CDR3 length equals 15 residues. CDR1 is SGHRS and CDR2 is YFSETQ in the germline V gene. V gave up 4 bases and J gave up 2 bases, with 12 bases separating them.

In regard to this clonotype: One end of the junction does not line up with germline, which may come from a read error. The chain couples TRBV28 to TRBJ2-7; 10 bases align to TRBD1. The CDR3 runs 15 residues. Germline V lookup: CDR1 MDHEN, CDR2 SYDVKM. CDR3 DNA sequence: TGTGCCAGAAGTTACGGGACAGGGGAATACTACGAGCAGTACTTC. Translating gives CARSYGTGEYYEQYF.

This clonotype was observed many times. This chain joins TRBV29-1 and TRBJ1-2, with D perhaps TRBD1 (5 bases). This CDR3 is 13 amino acids long. Germline assignment: CDR1 SQVTM and CDR2 ANQGSEA. Between the trimmed V and J ends, which lost 4 bases and 2 bases, there was a span of 11 bases. The CDR3 region is CSVVGRQNYGYTF. DNA of the CDR3: TGCAGCGTTGTGGGGCGGCAAAACTATGGCTACACCTTC.

This clonotype appeared many times. The V and J genes are TRBV7-8 and TRBJ1-2; TRBD1 is a possible D gene (5 bases). Trimming pared 1 base from V and 4 bases from J, leaving 16 bases between. Germline V CDR1 and CDR2: SGHVS, FQNEAQ. CDR3 size: 16 residues. The CDR3 reads CASSLGGQDGSYGYTF. Here the CDR3 DNA reads TGTGCCAGCAGCTTAGGCGGACAAGACGGCTCCTATGGCTACACCTTC.

This clonotype was recorded at least ten times. This chain connects TRBV20-1 to TRBJ2-1; 9 nucleotides agree with TRBD1. CDR1 and CDR2 from the germline V gene are DFQATT and SNEGSKA (reference sequence). This CDR3 contains 15 residues. Losses at the gene ends were 6 bases for V and 8 bases for J; bases not matched to a gene: 14. CDR3 coding DNA: TGCAGTGCCCCGCCCCCCACGGGACAGGGACATGAGCAGTTCTTC. It yields the protein CSAPPPTGQGHEQFF.

This clonotype was seen more than once but under ten times. The chain carries TRBV5-1 and TRBJ2-6; possibly TRBD2 for D (6 bases). V was trimmed by 3 bases and J by 0 bases, leaving 7 bases between them. Germline-derived CDR1 and CDR2 are SGHRS and YFSETQ. The CDR3 loop spans 15 amino acids. CDR3 loop: CASSSGDSGANVLTF. CDR3 coding DNA: TGCGCCAGCAGCTCGGGGGACTCTGGGGCCAACGTCCTGACTTTC.

The gene calls are TRBV5-1 and TRBJ1-1; D possibly corresponds to TRBD1 (6 bases). Deletions cut 0 bases from V and 1 base from J, with 10 bases between. This CDR3 region has 15 residues. Germline CDR1 is SGHRS and CDR2 is YFSETQ. The CDR3 loop is CASSLVGGANTEAFF. The DNA of the CDR3 is TGCGCCAGCAGCTTGGTGGGGGGCGCGAACACTGAAGCTTTCTTT.

V and J are TRBV29-1 and TRBJ1-1; no clear D gene. Trimming stripped 6 bases from V and 1 base from J, with 18 bases between. Germline V lookup: CDR1 SQVTM, CDR2 ANQGSEA. The CDR3 sequence is 15 residues long. DNA of the CDR3: TGCAGCGTCGGGATAAATAGACATGGGAACACTGAAGCTTTCTTT. The encoded protein is CSVGINRHGNTEAFF.

The chain carries TRBV7-9 and TRBJ2-4, with 10 bases that match TRBD2. The junction had 5 bases not matched to a gene; V was cut back by 2 bases and J by 7 bases. CDR3 size: 15 residues. CDR1 and CDR2 from the germline V gene are SEHNR and FQNEAQ (reference sequence). The CDR3 DNA sequence: TGTGCCAGCAGCTTATCGGGACTAGCGACCAACATTCAGTACTTC. It translates to CASSLSGLATNIQYF.

There are a few counts of this clonotype. This rearrangement joins TRBV4-1 to TRBJ2-5; D possibly matches TRBD1 or TRBD2 (5 bases each). This CDR3 is 15 amino acids long. V was trimmed by 4 bases and J by 4 bases, leaving 16 bases between them. From germline, CDR1 is MGHRA and CDR2 YSYEKL. The CDR3, as DNA: TGCGCCAGCAGCCTAAAACACGGGACGGCAGAGACCCAGTACTTC. It yields the protein CASSLKHGTAETQYF.

The rearrangement uses TRBV2 and TRBJ1-2, with TRBD1 matching over 7 bases. The CDR3 sequence is 13 residues long. Germline CDR1 reads SNHLY; CDR2 reads FYNNEI. Trimming removed 2 bases from V and 4 bases from J; junction bases left unmatched: 1. CDR3 DNA sequence: TGTGCCAGCAGTGAACCAGGGGGCTATGGCTACACCTTC. Translating gives CASSEPGGYGYTF.

The chain combines TRBV13 with TRBJ2-5; TRBD2 might be the D (5 bases). The CDR3 covers 17 residues. V was pared by 0 bases and J by 5 bases, with 19 bases between. Per the germline V gene, CDR1 is PRHDT and CDR2 is FYEKMQ (reference sequence). CDR3 coding DNA: TGTGCCAGCAGCTTAGGCTTATTAGAAGGAGGTGATGAGACCCAGTACTTC. As protein: CASSLGLLEGGDETQYF. The variable domain in full, completed from reference TRBV13 and TRBJ2-5, reads AAGVIQSPRHLIKEKRETATLKCYPIPRHDTVYWYQQGPGQDPQFLISFYEKMQSDKGSIPDRFSAQQFSDYHSELNMSSLELGDSALYFCASSLGLLEGGDETQYFGPGTRLLVL.

The rearrangement uses TRBV28 and TRBJ1-1, with D unresolved. The germline V gene has CDR1 MDHEN and CDR2 SYDVKM. This CDR3 comprises 15 residues. The ends were cut back, 4 bases at V and 0 bases at J, with 12 bases in the middle. In nucleotides, the CDR3 is TGTGCCAGCAGTTCACCTACATCCATGAACACTGAAGCTTTCTTT. As protein: CASSSPTSMNTEAFF. Drawing the rest from reference TRBV28 and TRBJ1-1, the complete variable domain is DVKVTQSSRYLVKRTGEKVFLECVQDMDHENMFWYRQDPGLGLRLIYFSYDVKMKEKGDIPEGYSVSREKKERFSLILESASTNQTSMYLCASSSPTSMNTEAFFGQGTRLTVV.

This clonotype was detected only a few times. The chain combines TRBV6-2 or TRBV6-3 with TRBJ2-2; TRBD1 aligns across 8 bases. V trimming: 7 bases; J trimming: 4 bases; junction bases outside the gene matches: 8. The length of the CDR3 is 15 residues. Germline loops: CDR1 MNHEY, CDR2 SVGEGT. The CDR3 here is CASIVQGVGTGELFF. In DNA form, the CDR3 reads TGTGCCAGCATTGTACAGGGGGTCGGCACCGGGGAGCTGTTTTTT.

This clonotype was counted between two and nine times. The CDR3 loop is CASSYNLQPQHF. The CDR3 DNA follows: TGTGCCAGCAGTTACAACCTTCAGCCCCAGCATTTT. V is TRBV12-3 or TRBV12-4 and J is TRBJ1-5; no reliable D call. The CDR3 length is 12 residues. Trimming removed 4 bases from V and 6 bases from J, with 7 bases in between.

This clonotype was counted between two and nine times. The chain employs TRBV10-3 and TRBJ2-1, with D possibly TRBD2 on 5 matching bases. The CDR3 is 12 residues long. CDR1 is ENHRY, CDR2 SYGVKD, per germline. CDR3 DNA: TGTGCTGTCGGGGAGACCTACAATGAGCAGTTCTTC. This sequence encodes CAVGETYNEQFF.

The sample holds a few counts of this clonotype. V and J are TRBV4-3 and TRBJ2-1, with D hard to call. V lost 0 bases and J 7 bases, leaving 7 bases between the germline ends. Germline CDR1 reads LGHNA; CDR2 reads YSLEER. The CDR3 length is 13 residues. The CDR3 DNA reads as TGCGCCAGCAGCCAAGAGCGGCGTAATGAGCAGTTCTTC. It specifies CASSQERRNEQFF.

This clonotype was found once. The CDR3: CANRAGSGGELFF. The CDR3 DNA reads TGTGCCAACAGGGCAGGGTCGGGCGGGGAGCTGTTTTTT. This chain links TRBV6-1 with TRBJ2-2; a possible D gene is TRBD1 (6 bases). This CDR3 is built from 13 residues. Germline CDR1 and CDR2: MNHNS and SASEGT. V was trimmed by 10 bases and J by 7 bases, leaving 16 bases between them.